This T cell receptor (beta chain) came from a study of cytomegalovirus exposure and HLA in healthy donors. As regards this clone: Its antigen is currently unknown.

Study-level points and caveats: Most CMV-associated TCR beta chains appeared HLA-restricted in a later analysis.

In the PCR, 60 Vbeta and 13 Jbeta primers were used. Data came from immunoSEQ multiplex PCR; TCRdb stores just in-frame clones and leaves some out. The sample has some 130,000 clones, around 79% seen once. From germline, CDR1 is MRHNA and CDR2 SNTAGT. The CDR3 covers 19 residues. The V gene end was trimmed by 4 bases and the J gene end by 0 bases; junction bases not matched to a gene: 8. Sequencing was done on a sample of PBMCs. The source is a man between 40 and 49 years old in good health and CMV-seropositive. V usage is TRBV6-4 and J usage is TRBJ2-6; 11 bases agree with TRBD1. CDR3 sequence: CASSVRTGTGGSGANVLTF. In DNA, the CDR3 is TGTGCCAGCAGTGTCCGAACCGGGACAGGGGGCTCTGGGGCCAACGTCCTGACTTTC.